Following are 3 T cell receptor beta chains from one sample sequenced in a study of blood T cells in healthy people across ages. The second PCR ran roughly 7 to 12 cycles with a sample-barcoded 5' primer and J-beta primers. TCRdb reanalysed the 5' RACE reads using MiXCR and keeps one entry per CDR3 protein. The sample has about 750,000 distinct CDR3 sequences, approximately 53% seen once. The sequenced material came from blood. The receptors shown here come from a man older than 75 in good health.

The gene calls are TRBV6-6 and TRBJ2-5; D is uncertain. CDR3 size: 13 residues. Germline CDR1 reads MNHNY; CDR2 reads SVGAGI (reference sequence). V lost 8 bases and J lost 2, with 12 bases in between. DNA for the CDR3: TGTGCCAGCCAGAGAGCTAAACAAGAGACCCAGTACTTC. Its translation: CASQRAKQETQYF.

V gene TRBV2 combines with J gene TRBJ1-6, with 7 nucleotides matching TRBD1. Trimming cost V 4 bases and J 8 bases; bases outside gene matches: 2. The CDR3 loop spans 13 amino acids. CDR1 and CDR2 (germline): SNHLY, FYNNEI. The CDR3 sequence: CASSADRDSPLHF. The CDR3 nucleotides are TGTGCCAGCAGTGCCGACAGGGATTCACCCCTCCACTTT. Using reference TRBV2 and TRBJ1-6 for the parts outside the CDR3, the full variable domain is EPEVTQTPSHQVTQMGQEVILRCVPISNHLYFYWYRQILGQKVEFLVSFYNNEISEKSEIFDDQFSVERPDGSNFTLKIRSTKLEDSAMYFCASSADRDSPLHFGNGTRLTVT.

The chain's CDR3 is CATSPRTGGGYTF. In DNA form, the CDR3 reads TGTGCCACCAGCCCCCGGACAGGAGGAGGCTACACCTTC. The chain uses TRBV24-1 and TRBJ1-2; 7 positions match TRBD1. CDR3 size: 13 residues. The J segment lost 8 bases and the V segment lost 7 bases, leaving 9 bases of the junction unmatched. Germline V gene sequence: CDR1 KGHDR, CDR2 SFDVKD.